Following are 20 T cell receptor beta chains from one sample sequenced in a study of shared clonotypes between healthy human individuals. Repertoires were generated with immunoSEQ multiplex PCR, while TCRdb's copy carries only in-frame clones and drops some. This table has around 530,000 clones, around three quarters appearing once. The sample consisted of PBMCs. The receptor set was obtained from a woman in her thirties or forties in good health. Some clones in this sample may be carry-over from other donors' samples.

The chain links TRBV7-2 to TRBJ2-7; D call uncertain. In germline, CDR1 is SGHTA, CDR2 FQGNSA. The CDR3 spans 12 residues. Trimming took off 1 base at V and 4 bases at J, with 5 bases between the two ends. The CDR3 region has the DNA TGTGCCAGCAGCTTAGGGGATTACGAGCAGTACTTC. It specifies CASSLGDYEQYF.

The rearrangement links TRBV11-3 to TRBJ2-2; a possible D gene is TRBD1 (5 bases). V was cut by 1 base and J by 7 bases, with 10 bases left in between. Germline values: CDR1 SGHNT, CDR2 YENEEA. The CDR3 is 14 residues long. The CDR3 region has the DNA TGTGCCAGCAGCTTAGCAGGGTATGGCGGGGAGCTGTTTTTT. This sequence encodes CASSLAGYGGELFF.

This clone was observed a handful of times. The chain recombines TRBV7-8 with TRBJ1-1; D may be TRBD1 (6 bases). The ends were cut back, 6 bases at V and 1 base at J, with 12 bases in the middle. Germline CDR1 and CDR2: SGHVS and FQNEAQ. The length of the CDR3 is 14 residues. The CDR3 is CASSRTERNTEAFF. Written as DNA, the CDR3 is TGTGCCAGCAGTCGGACAGAGAGGAACACTGAAGCTTTCTTT.

This rearrangement joins TRBV5-1 to TRBJ2-7; 8 nucleotides match TRBD1. The CDR3 runs to 14 residues. The V and J ends lost 4 bases and 3 bases, in that order; junction bases with no gene match: 6. Germline lookup yields CDR1 SGHRS and CDR2 YFSETQ. CDR3 residues: CASSPGQGGYEQYF. In DNA, the CDR3 is TGCGCCAGCAGCCCCGGACAGGGCGGCTACGAGCAGTACTTC.

The V gene is TRBV28, the J gene TRBJ1-1, with D possibly matching TRBD1 (5 bases). The CDR3 sequence is 14 residues long. Germline CDR1 is MDHEN and CDR2 is SYDVKM. V was trimmed by 6 bases and J by 4 bases, leaving 15 bases between them. The CDR3 sequence is CASRSGSRGTEAFF. Here the CDR3 DNA reads TGTGCCAGCAGGTCCGGGTCGAGGGGCACTGAAGCTTTCTTT.

This rearrangement joins TRBV5-4 to TRBJ2-7; a weak D match, TRBD2 (6 bases). Germline CDR1 SGHNT, CDR2 YYREEE (reference sequence). V lost 8 bases and J lost 6, with 21 bases in between. CDR3 size: 14 residues. The CDR3 protein is CASRPGLHLGEQYF. CDR3 nucleotide sequence: TGTGCCAGTAGACCGGGACTCCACCTGGGCGAGCAGTACTTC.

Concerning this clone itself: The same CDR3 also results from other DNA sequences found in this sample. The rearrangement joins TRBV20-1 to TRBJ1-2; possibly TRBD1 for D (5 bases). CDR1 is DFQATT, CDR2 SNEGSKA, per germline (reference sequence). The CDR3 is 11 residues long. V dropped 6 bases and J dropped 5 bases, with 10 bases sitting between them. The DNA of the CDR3 is TGCAGTGCCACAGGAGGGTATGGCTACACCTTC. Amino acid sequence: CSATGGYGYTF.

The V call is TRBV27, the J call TRBJ2-5, with D possibly matching TRBD2 (7 bases). This CDR3 is 19 amino acids long. Germline values: CDR1 MNHEY, CDR2 SMNVEV (reference sequence). V was clipped by 1 base and J by 5 bases, with 26 bases between them. In nucleotides, the CDR3 is TGTGCCAGCAGTTTATGGGGGGGTACAGGGAGGGAGGCTCGGGAGACCCAGTACTTC. It specifies CASSLWGGTGREARETQYF.

The gene calls are TRBV11-1 and TRBJ2-7; no clear D gene. V was cut by 1 base and J by 5 bases, with 18 bases left in between. There are 16 residues in the CDR3. Germline loops: CDR1 SGHAT, CDR2 FQDESV (reference sequence). Here the CDR3 DNA reads TGTGCCAGCAGCTTAGGAACCGGGCGCGGCTCGGACGAGCAGTACTTC. Translating gives CASSLGTGRGSDEQYF.

This clone has just one count. Since a much larger clone is just one base distant, this may be a read error. J is TRBJ1-1 and V is TRBV6-6; unclear D gene. The CDR3 contains 14 residues. V was cut by 6 bases and J by 1 base, with 12 bases left in between. CDR1 is MNHNY and CDR2 is SVGAGI in the germline V gene (reference sequence). The CDR3 spells CASSPDMTNTEAFF. The CDR3 DNA reads as TGTGCCAGCAGCCCAGACATGACGAACACTGAAGCTTTCTTT.

The chain combines TRBV9 with TRBJ1-1, with unresolved D. CDR3 length: 14 amino acids. Germline values: CDR1 SGDLS, CDR2 YYNGEE. The V gene lost 0 bases and the J gene lost 5 bases, with 11 bases spanning the gap. The CDR3 protein is CASSVGQTGTEAFF. The CDR3, as DNA: TGTGCCAGCAGCGTAGGCCAGACGGGGACTGAAGCTTTCTTT.

A few counts support this clone. This specimen includes other DNA sequences encoding the same CDR3. V and J are TRBV28 and TRBJ2-1, with unresolved D. Germline V gives CDR1 MDHEN, CDR2 SYDVKM. Trimming pared 1 base from V and 13 bases from J, leaving 17 bases between. This CDR3 comprises 14 residues. The CDR3, as DNA: TGTGCCAGCAGTTTATCTCACGGTGCAGCTCCACAGTTCTTC. Translation gives CASSLSHGAAPQFF. The complete variable domain, with remaining parts taken from reference TRBV28 and TRBJ2-1, reads DVKVTQSSRYLVKRTGEKVFLECVQDMDHENMFWYRQDPGLGLRLIYFSYDVKMKEKGDIPEGYSVSREKKERFSLILESASTNQTSMYLCASSLSHGAAPQFFGPGTRLTVL.

This sequence joins TRBV5-1 and TRBJ2-1; D unresolved. The V gene's germline CDR1 is SGHRS and CDR2 YFSETQ. V shed 2 bases and J shed 0 bases, with 12 bases lying between them. The CDR3 is 16 amino acids. For the CDR3, the DNA is TGCGCCAGCAGCTTTAAGGTACCGTCCTCCTACAATGAGCAGTTCTTC. Translating it yields CASSFKVPSSYNEQFF.

The chain joins TRBV2 to TRBJ1-2, with a possible D match to TRBD1 (5 bases). CDR1 is SNHLY and CDR2 is FYNNEI in the germline V gene. The CDR3 is 14 amino acids. Trimming removed 2 bases at V and 3 bases at J, with 10 bases between. CDR3 sequence: CASSESRVDYGYTF. The CDR3 DNA reads TGTGCCAGCAGTGAAAGCAGGGTGGACTATGGCTACACCTTC.

Concerning this clone itself: A much larger clone sits a single nucleotide away, making a read error possible. The rearrangement links TRBV28 to TRBJ2-4, with D possibly TRBD2 on 5 matching bases. This CDR3 is 16 amino acids long. Looked up from germline, CDR1 is MDHEN and CDR2 is SYDVKM. The DNA for the CDR3 is TGTGCTCACAGTTTATCCCAGAGGGCTGGCAAAAACATTCAGTACTTC. It is translated as CAHSLSQRAGKNIQYF. The full variable domain, in which reference TRBV28 and TRBJ2-4 provide the parts outside the CDR3, is DVKVTQSSRYLVKRTGEKVFLECVQDMDHENMFWYRQDPGLGLRLIYFSYDVKMKEKGDIPEGYSVSREKKERFSLILESASTNQTSMYLCAHSLSQRAGKNIQYFGAGTRLSVL.

This clone was seen more than once but under ten times. A far larger clone is one nucleotide away, so this likely arose from a read error. The chain uses TRBV7-6 and TRBJ1-1; D not resolved. V was trimmed by 1 base and J by 1 base, leaving 4 bases between them. Germline V gene data show CDR1 as SGHVS and CDR2 as FNYEAQ. The CDR3 consists of 13 residues. This CDR3 reads CASSLVGNTEAFF. The CDR3 DNA reads as TGTGCCAGCAGCTTAGTTGGGAACACTGAAGCTTTCTTT.

The rearrangement joins TRBV14 to TRBJ2-5; D tentatively reads TRBD1 or TRBD2 (5 bases each). Germline loops: CDR1 SGHDN, CDR2 FVKESK. The CDR3 runs 15 residues. Trimming removed 3 bases at V and 7 bases at J, with 18 bases between. The CDR3 DNA reads TGTGCCAGCAGCCAGACTATCTTGGGGCTAGGGACCCAGTACTTC. Translation gives CASSQTILGLGTQYF.

This clone was picked up one time. The V call is TRBV28, the J call TRBJ2-3; possible D gene TRBD1, 6 bases. Germline CDR1 reads MDHEN; CDR2 reads SYDVKM. With 3 bases removed from V and 3 bases from J, the gap between germline ends came to 25 bases. The CDR3 has 19 amino acids. The CDR3 here is CASSLGAPQDRLLTDTQYF. CDR3 bases: TGTGCCAGCAGTTTGGGGGCCCCACAAGACCGGCTCTTAACAGATACGCAGTATTTT.

The chain is built from TRBV2 and TRBJ2-3, with D perhaps matching TRBD1 or TRBD2 (5 bases each). V was trimmed by 3 bases and J by 5 bases, leaving 12 bases between them. CDR3 size: 14 residues. Germline V gene lookup returns CDR1 SNHLY and CDR2 FYNNEI. CDR3: CASSEWGEGDTQYF. CDR3 coding DNA: TGTGCCAGCAGTGAGTGGGGCGAGGGAGATACGCAGTATTTT. The full variable domain, completed using reference TRBV2 and TRBJ2-3, is EPEVTQTPSHQVTQMGQEVILRCVPISNHLYFYWYRQILGQKVEFLVSFYNNEISEKSEIFDDQFSVERPDGSNFTLKIRSTKLEDSAMYFCASSEWGEGDTQYFGPGTRLTVL.

The chain combines TRBV28 with TRBJ2-7; perhaps D is TRBD1 or TRBD2 (5 bases each). CDR1 and CDR2 (germline): MDHEN, SYDVKM. The CDR3 has 16 residues. Trimming left V 1 base short and J 7 bases short, with 20 bases between. The CDR3 sequence: CASSLSTWGATGEQYF. CDR3 DNA sequence: TGTGCCAGCAGTTTATCCACCTGGGGCGCAACGGGGGAGCAGTACTTC. The full variable domain, its missing parts supplied by reference TRBV28 and TRBJ2-7, is DVKVTQSSRYLVKRTGEKVFLECVQDMDHENMFWYRQDPGLGLRLIYFSYDVKMKEKGDIPEGYSVSREKKERFSLILESASTNQTSMYLCASSLSTWGATGEQYFGPGTRLTVT.